These 21 T cell receptor beta chains were sequenced from one sample in a study of CD8 T cells in Susac syndrome (dated by TCRdb to between 2017 and 2020). The library came from the immunoSEQ multiplex PCR assay. RNA was extracted with the RNeasy kit and roughly 0.5 to 1 ug was reverse transcribed using random hexamers. Using fastp trimming at Q25 and MiXCR clonotype assembly, TCRdb reanalyzed the public sequencing data and kept in-frame beta chains. Each record represents a unique CDR3 protein, reported with the most common genes and DNA among its rows. For this sample the table gives about 140,000 distinct CDR3 sequences, of which approximately 95% were detected only once. Clones ranked in the top ten supply over 0.1% of the sample. The sample taken for sequencing was CD4+ T cells from PBMCs. The receptor set was obtained from a human donor with multiple sclerosis.

The chain uses TRBV15 and TRBJ2-2, with 7 bases matching TRBD2. The ends lost 0 bases at V and 4 bases at J; junction bases unmatched: 5. The germline CDR1 and CDR2 sequences are LNHNV and YYDKDF (reference sequence). The CDR3 has 16 residues. CDR3 nucleotide sequence: TGTGCCACCAGCAGAGATGGCGGGAGCGGCACCGGGGAGCTGTTTTTT. It encodes CATSRDGGSGTGELFF.

In its sample, this clonotype was seen once. V usage is TRBV28 and J usage is TRBJ2-5; D ambiguous. With 3 bases removed from V and 6 bases from J, the gap between germline ends came to 8 bases. The CDR3 has 12 amino acids. Germline CDR1 reads MDHEN; CDR2 reads SYDVKM. CDR3 residues: CASSLTSQTQYF. The CDR3 nucleotides are TGTGCCAGCAGTTTGACGTCGCAGACCCAGTACTTC.

J is TRBJ2-7 and V is TRBV27; 10 bases are shared with TRBD1. The junction had 6 bases not matched to a gene; V was cut back by 7 bases and J by 3 bases. The CDR3 length is 14 residues. Germline V gives CDR1 MNHEY, CDR2 SMNVEV (reference sequence). The CDR3 loop is CASTPGQGFYEQYF. The CDR3 region has the DNA TGTGCCAGCACCCCGGGACAGGGGTTCTACGAGCAGTACTTC.

The J gene is TRBJ1-5, the V gene TRBV15; D is unresolved. The CDR3 runs to 16 residues. The V end lost 0 bases, the J end lost 6 bases, and 15 bases lay between the germline ends. Germline-derived CDR1 and CDR2 are LNHNV and YYDKDF (reference sequence). The CDR3 is CATSRDQVGSSQPQHF. CDR3 nucleotides: TGTGCCACCAGCAGAGATCAGGTGGGGTCGAGTCAGCCCCAGCATTTT.

The chain recombines TRBV5-1 with TRBJ1-5; D is unresolved. Germline lookup yields CDR1 SGHRS and CDR2 YFSETQ. V was trimmed by 0 bases and J by 2 bases, leaving 9 bases between them. There are 15 residues in the CDR3. The CDR3 DNA sequence: TGCGCCAGCAGCTTGGTCCCCGGGGGCAATCAGCCCCAGCATTTT. The encoded protein is CASSLVPGGNQPQHF.

V gene TRBV28 combines with J gene TRBJ1-1; D gene ambiguous. The CDR3 consists of 14 residues. The ends were cut back, 7 bases at V and 0 bases at J, with 12 bases in the middle. The germline V gene has CDR1 MDHEN and CDR2 SYDVKM. The CDR3 DNA reads as TGTGCCAGCAAGGCAGGCGGAATGAACACTGAAGCTTTCTTT. Protein product: CASKAGGMNTEAFF. Full variable domain (remainder filled in from reference TRBV28 and TRBJ1-1): DVKVTQSSRYLVKRTGEKVFLECVQDMDHENMFWYRQDPGLGLRLIYFSYDVKMKEKGDIPEGYSVSREKKERFSLILESASTNQTSMYLCASKAGGMNTEAFFGQGTRLTVV.

This clonotype was seen a single time. This chain joins TRBV30 and TRBJ1-6; TRBD1 aligns across 10 bases. Germline values: CDR1 GTSNPN, CDR2 SVGIG (reference sequence). The CDR3 consists of 14 residues. V was pared by 3 bases and J by 10 bases, with 6 bases of the junction left unmatched. The CDR3 region has the DNA TGTGCCTGGAGAGACAGGGGGCCACGATCACCCCTCCACTTT. It translates to CAWRDRGPRSPLHF.

The V gene is TRBV3-1, the J gene TRBJ2-7; D may be TRBD1 (7 bases). The germline V and J ends were trimmed by 4 bases and 0 bases, with 10 bases remaining between them. This CDR3 has 14 residues. Germline CDR1 and CDR2: LGHDT and YNNKEL (reference sequence). CDR3 loop: CASSRGTASYEQYF. Here the CDR3 DNA reads TGTGCCAGCAGCCGCGGGACAGCCTCCTACGAGCAGTACTTC.

V usage is TRBV19 and J usage is TRBJ1-1, with D perhaps matching TRBD1 (5 bases). Trimming took off 6 bases at V and 3 bases at J, with 8 bases between the two ends. Germline values: CDR1 LNHDA, CDR2 SQIVND (reference sequence). CDR3 length: 12 residues. Here the CDR3 DNA reads TGTGCCAGTAGGGGGGTCGACACTGAAGCTTTCTTT. Amino acids: CASRGVDTEAFF. Full variable domain (outside the CDR3, taken from reference TRBV19 and TRBJ1-1): DGGITQSPKYLFRKEGQNVTLSCEQNLNHDAMYWYRQDPGQGLRLIYYSQIVNDFQKGDIAEGYSVSREKKESFPLTVTSAQKNPTAFYLCASRGVDTEAFFGQGTRLTVV.

The chain combines TRBV5-1 with TRBJ2-7, with D possibly called TRBD1 or TRBD2 (5 bases each). Germline assignment: CDR1 SGHRS and CDR2 YFSETQ. V was pared by 4 bases and J by 2 bases, with 16 bases between. CDR3 length equals 15 residues. CDR3 coding DNA: TGCGCCAGCAGCCCGGCCGGGACGGCAACCTACGAGCAGTACTTC. Translated, it gives CASSPAGTATYEQYF.

The chain couples TRBV12-3 or TRBV12-4 to TRBJ1-4; 7 bases are a match to TRBD1. The trim removed 4 bases at V and 3 bases at J, leaving 5 bases unmatched. The CDR3 is made up of 15 amino acids. CDR3 DNA sequence: TGTGCCAGCAGTTCCGCAGGGGGGGCTAATGAAAAACTGTTTTTT. Translated: CASSSAGGANEKLFF.

The chain combines TRBV28 with TRBJ2-1; D remains unclear. The CDR3 has 12 residues. V gave up 6 bases and J gave up 6 bases, with 9 bases separating them. From germline, CDR1 is MDHEN and CDR2 SYDVKM. This CDR3 is CASRTTGNEQFF. DNA for the CDR3: TGTGCCAGCAGAACCACCGGCAATGAGCAGTTCTTC. Complete variable domain (other parts from reference TRBV28 and TRBJ2-1): DVKVTQSSRYLVKRTGEKVFLECVQDMDHENMFWYRQDPGLGLRLIYFSYDVKMKEKGDIPEGYSVSREKKERFSLILESASTNQTSMYLCASRTTGNEQFFGPGTRLTVL.

This chain connects TRBV30 to TRBJ1-2, with TRBD1 matching 7 bases. J was trimmed by 8 bases and V by 3 bases; bases with no gene match: 9. CDR1 is GTSNPN, CDR2 SVGIG, per germline (reference sequence). The CDR3 loop spans 13 amino acids. CDR3 loop: CAWSPLRDSGYTF. CDR3 coding DNA: TGTGCCTGGAGCCCCCTCCGGGACAGCGGCTACACCTTC.

This chain joins TRBV27 and TRBJ2-7; D remains ambiguous. The CDR3 sequence is 14 residues long. CDR1 MNHEY and CDR2 SMNVEV come from the germline V gene (reference sequence). Trimming shortened V by 6 bases and J by 1 base, and 13 bases separated the two germline ends. The CDR3 reads CASRLLGDSYEQYF. The CDR3 DNA follows: TGTGCCAGCAGACTCTTAGGCGATTCCTACGAGCAGTACTTC.

The chain links TRBV4-2 to TRBJ2-3; D tentatively reads TRBD1 or TRBD2 (5 bases each). The ends were cut back, 0 bases at V and 2 bases at J, with 12 bases in the middle. The CDR3 covers 16 residues. Per germline, CDR1 LGHNA and CDR2 YNFKEQ. The CDR3 sequence: CASSQDPGRSTDTQYF. Written as DNA, the CDR3 is TGTGCCAGCAGCCAAGACCCGGGACGCTCCACAGATACGCAGTATTTT.

The chain links TRBV28 to TRBJ2-7; 9 nucleotides agree with TRBD1. This CDR3 has 15 amino acids. V shed 2 bases, J shed 3 bases, and the junction held 5 bases outside the gene matches. Germline CDR1 and CDR2: MDHEN and SYDVKM. CDR3 loop: CASSLIGTGFYEQYF. The CDR3 DNA reads as TGTGCCAGCAGTTTAATCGGGACAGGGTTCTACGAGCAGTACTTC.

CDR3 bases: TGTGCCAGCAGTTTATACGGTGACACTGAAGCTTTCTTT. Translation: CASSLYGDTEAFF. The chain employs TRBV28 and TRBJ1-1, with D uncertain. Germline CDR1 is MDHEN and CDR2 is SYDVKM. V lost 1 base to trimming and J lost 3 bases, with 6 bases between them. This CDR3 has 13 amino acids.

The chain uses TRBV11-2 and TRBJ2-3; perhaps D is TRBD1 or TRBD2 (6 bases each). Deletions cut 10 bases from V and 2 bases from J, with 40 bases between. CDR3 length: 22 amino acids. Germline V gene sequence: CDR1 SGHAT, CDR2 FQNNGV. CDR3 amino acids: CATATKPKVVRAGGQTTDTQYF. The CDR3 DNA follows: TGTGCCACCGCTACAAAACCCAAGGTTGTGCGAGCCGGGGGCCAAACCACAGATACGCAGTATTTT.

CDR3 bases: TGTGCCAGCAGTTTAATTGGCTCTGGGGCCAACGTCCTGACTTTC. It translates to CASSLIGSGANVLTF. The genes are TRBV28 and TRBJ2-6; D is undetermined. CDR3 size: 15 residues. Trimming shortened V by 2 bases and J by 0 bases, and 5 bases separated the two germline ends. Germline CDR1 MDHEN, CDR2 SYDVKM.

CDR3 coding DNA: TGTGCCAGCAGCGTACAGGCAGGCCCTAACTATGGCTACACCTTC. It codes for CASSVQAGPNYGYTF. The V call is TRBV9, the J call TRBJ1-2, with no clear D. This CDR3 contains 15 residues. Per the germline V gene, CDR1 is SGDLS and CDR2 is YYNGEE. V lost 1 base and J lost 0, with 10 bases in between. The full variable domain, rest sourced from reference TRBV9 and TRBJ1-2, is DSGVTQTPKHLITATGQRVTLRCSPRSGDLSVYWYQQSLDQGLQFLIQYYNGEERAKGNILERFSAQQFPDLHSELNLSSLELGDSALYFCASSVQAGPNYGYTFGSGTRLTVV.

The V and J genes are TRBV2 and TRBJ2-2; D unclear. Germline CDR1 SNHLY, CDR2 FYNNEI. The CDR3 consists of 13 residues. Trimming took 4 bases from V and 7 from J, leaving 10 bases between them. CDR3 protein: CASSGVRDGELFF. CDR3 sequence (DNA): TGTGCCAGCAGTGGAGTAAGGGACGGGGAGCTGTTTTTT.